This is a list of T cell receptor beta chains from one sample in a study of cytomegalovirus exposure and HLA in healthy donors. Some clones are missing from TCRdb's copy, which holds only in-frame ones; the method was immunoSEQ multiplex PCR. The sample holds about 89,000 clones, 67% seen once. The material sequenced was PBMCs. The source of these receptors is a man younger than 40 in good health and CMV-seronegative. The CDR3 runs from the conserved cysteine through the conserved F or W. Each record gives: clone size, J gene, D gene, V gene, CDR3 DNA, CDR3 protein. The D gene is left open where the match is weak. For some rows the clone size is stated as once, few or many, or as a class when expanded; others skip it.

few TRBJ2-7 TRBD1 TRBV5-6 TGTGCCAGCAGCTTTGACCGGGACAGACCCACCTACGAGCAGTACTTC CASSFDRDRPTYEQYF
. TRBJ1-6 . TRBV29-1 TGCAGCGCGAGCGGGGGCCCTAATTCACCCCTCCACTTT CSASGGPNSPLHF
few TRBJ2-7 TRBD2 TRBV4-2 TGTGCCAGCAGCCAAGATTGGGGGGGAGGACAGTACTTC CASSQDWGGGQYF
few TRBJ1-3 TRBD1 TRBV7-9 TGTGCCAGCAGCACCCCCCCGACAGGGGGCGGAAACACCATATATTTT CASSTPPTGGGNTIYF
. TRBJ1-1 . TRBV19 TGTGCCAGTAGTATCGGGTCCATCGGGACTGAAGCTTTCTTT CASSIGSIGTEAFF
few TRBJ2-5 TRBD2 TRBV30 TGTGCCTGGAGCCCCGGGACTAAGGGAGAGACCCAGTACTTC CAWSPGTKGETQYF
. TRBJ1-5 . TRBV6-1 TGTGCCAGCAGTGAAGCAGAGGAAGGACAGCCCCAGCATTTT CASSEAEEGQPQHF
. TRBJ2-7 . TRBV11-2 TGTGCCAGCAGCTTACCACAGGGCTACGAGCAGTACTTC CASSLPQGYEQYF
. TRBJ1-5 . TRBV28 TGTGCCAGCAGTTTGTGGAGGGGAAGTAGCAATCAGCCCCAGCATTTT CASSLWRGSSNQPQHF
. TRBJ2-5 TRBD2 TRBV6-4 TGTGCCAGCAGTAGAGGACTAGCGCTCCTCGAGGAGACCCAGTACTTC CASSRGLALLEETQYF
. TRBJ1-2 . TRBV7-2 TGTGCCAGCAGCTTAGGGGCTGGCTACACCTTC CASSLGAGYTF
. TRBJ1-3 TRBD1 TRBV28 TGTGCCAGCATTCCGGGGACAGGGAGTGGAAACACCATATATTTT CASIPGTGSGNTIYF
. TRBJ1-1 . TRBV4-1 TGCGCCAGCAGCCATAGGGGTAACACTGAAGCTTTCTTT CASSHRGNTEAFF
. TRBJ2-7 TRBD1 TRBV5-6 TGTGCCAGCAGCTTCCGGGACAGGAGCTACGAGCAGTACTTC CASSFRDRSYEQYF
. TRBJ2-7 . TRBV4-1 TGCGCCAGCAGCTTCGGACAATCCTACGAGCAGTACTTC CASSFGQSYEQYF
. TRBJ2-7 . TRBV27 TGTGCCAGCAGTTTATCGATGGGGGGAAACGAGCAGTACTTC CASSLSMGGNEQYF
few TRBJ1-5 . TRBV6-6 TGTGCCAGCAGTTACTCTGCCGGGACAACCATTAAGCCCCAGCATTTT CASSYSAGTTIKPQHF
. TRBJ1-2 . TRBV19 TGTGCCAGTAGCCGGGACAAAGGCTACACCTTC CASSRDKGYTF
. TRBJ1-2 . TRBV9 TGTGCCAGCGCTCAAGTGCAGGGTTGGAGCTACACCTTC CASAQVQGWSYTF
. TRBJ2-2 TRBD2 TRBV29-1 TGCAGCGTCCGTTTGGGAGGGGTCAACACCGGGGAGCTGTTTTTT CSVRLGGVNTGELFF
. TRBJ1-3 . TRBV6-1 TGTGCCAGCAGTGAACAGGGCGGGACCTCTGGAAACACCATATATTTT CASSEQGGTSGNTIYF
few TRBJ2-2 . TRBV19 TGTGCCAGTAGTATCGGTGGTCCTGGGGAGCTGTTTTTT CASSIGGPGELFF
. TRBJ1-2 . TRBV4-3 TGCGCCAGCAGCCAAGATGAGAGACAGTATAACTATGGCTACACCTTC CASSQDERQYNYGYTF
. TRBJ2-7 TRBD1 TRBV6-1 TGTGCCAGCAGGCAACCGGGACAGGGGGTCGAGCAGTACTTC CASRQPGQGVEQYF
. TRBJ2-7 TRBD1 TRBV4-1 TGCGCCAGCAGCCAAGGACAGGGTTCCTACGAGCAGTACTTC CASSQGQGSYEQYF
. TRBJ1-5 TRBD1 TRBV7-6 TGTGCCAGCAGCTTAGGGGGACAGTATCAGCCCCAGCATTTT CASSLGGQYQPQHF
. TRBJ1-1 . TRBV9 TGTGCCAGCAGTTTTACAGGGAGGGAAACTGAAGCTTTCTTT CASSFTGRETEAFF
. TRBJ1-2 . TRBV28 TGTGCCAGCAGTTCGAGGGGACTCTATGGCTACACCTTC CASSSRGLYGYTF
. TRBJ1-4 TRBD1 TRBV19 TGTGCCAGTAGTATATCGGGACAGAAGAATGAAAAACTGTTTTTT CASSISGQKNEKLFF
. TRBJ2-7 TRBD1 TRBV4-1 TGCGCCAGCAGCCAGCTTACAACAGGGGTCTACGAGCAGTACTTC CASSQLTTGVYEQYF
. TRBJ1-1 . TRBV7-9 TGTGCCAGCACCGCGGCGGGAAGCACTGAAGCTTTCTTT CASTAAGSTEAFF
. TRBJ1-6 . TRBV5-1 TGCGCCACCCTACCCCAGGGGCACGCCTATAATTCACCCCTCCACTTT CATLPQGHAYNSPLHF
. TRBJ1-2 TRBD1 TRBV30 TGTGCCTGGGCCAGGGGGCAAGGGATCTATGGCTACACCTTC CAWARGQGIYGYTF
. TRBJ1-1 . TRBV6-5 TGTGCCAGCAGTTACTCAACGGCAGGGAAGAACACTGAAGCTTTCTTT CASSYSTAGKNTEAFF
. TRBJ2-3 . TRBV25-1 TGTGCCAGCAGTGATACAAACCTTACCCCAGATACGCAGTATTTT CASSDTNLTPDTQYF
. TRBJ1-1 . TRBV6-6 TGTGCCAGCAGGGTATCAGGGACTGAAGCTTTCTTT CASRVSGTEAFF
. TRBJ2-1 TRBD1 TRBV5-4 TGTGCCAGCAGCTTGGGAGGGGGCATGATATATGAGCAGTTCTTC CASSLGGGMIYEQFF
. TRBJ2-1 . TRBV28 TGTGCCAGCAGTTTATGGCGGTTGACCTACAATGAGCAGTTCTTC CASSLWRLTYNEQFF
. TRBJ2-1 TRBD2 TRBV10-3 TGTGCCATAGGGACTAGCGGAGAGAATGAGCAGTTCTTC CAIGTSGENEQFF
. TRBJ2-7 . TRBV5-4 TGTGCCAGCAGCTTATACAGCTCCTACGAGCAGTACTTC CASSLYSSYEQYF
. TRBJ1-1 . TRBV1 TGCACCAGCAGTCCCCTCCGGGCAGGACTAAATGGATATGAAGCTTTCTTT CTSSPLRAGLNGYEAFF
. TRBJ2-5 TRBD1 TRBV7-9 TGTGCCAGCAGTTTCAGGGGGCAAGAGACCCAGTACTTC CASSFRGQETQYF